This entry concerns a single T cell receptor (beta chain). Its antigen target is currently unknown. Base-call qualities are not available, and no considerably larger clone is one nucleotide away. The time point label, as the study defines it: about 28 days (+/-7) after the second vaccine dose. AZD1222 recipients with second doses at about 4 weeks or about 12 weeks were pooled, because spike-specific TCR depth and breadth did not differ between schedules. The vaccinee samples were drawn from two UK trials, COV001 and COV002, one of which was a single-blind randomized controlled phase 2/3 trial testing AZD1222 (ChAdOx1 nCoV-19) in healthy adults. For TCRbeta chain sequencing, PBMC samples were collected from trial participants at day 0 and at day 28 after the second dose. The data stem from a study of T cell responses to AZD1222 COVID-19 vaccine (dated by TCRdb to the early 2020s). With respect to the entire study: TCR sequencing was performed for 230 to 250 trial participants, of whom roughly 200 were given two doses of AZD1222 and approximately 26 were given two doses of MenACWY control vaccine. Trial participants were enrolled by age into 18-55, 56-69 and 70-plus year subgroups, with around 140, 26 and 57 TCR-sequenced participants respectively. What the research found in general, with its limitations: After two AZD1222 doses, spike-specific TCR breadth and depth were significantly higher than at day 0 and than in MenACWY recipients. The 56-69-year group was small, and its depth increase did not reach significance, likely because of low power. Reportedly, almost half of the unique spike-specific TCRs recognized epitopes lying outside the regions that are mutated in the B.1.351 and B.1.1.7 variants. Vaccine-associated CD4 TCRs spanned the whole spike protein, with dominant responses in regions 160-218 and 743-854. Conclusions about previously exposed vaccinees are limited, since just six or seven AZD1222 recipients were seropositive for SARS-CoV-2 at baseline. Because no day 14 peak-response samples were available, the repertoires could be characterized only after the peak T cell response. Most participants were white British and females outnumbered males, and the authors suggested that clonal diversity may have been underestimated.

The CDR3 regions of human TCRbeta chains were subjected to immunosequencing. As for the original processing: TCRs in the repertoires were compared against a reference library of SARS-CoV-2-specific TCRs that had been generated with the MIRA antigen-specificity platform. Breadth was defined as the fraction of unique TCRs that were SARS-CoV-2-associated. Depth was defined as the fraction of total T cells that were SARS-CoV-2-associated. Using the MIRA data, each spike-specific TCR was mapped to the spike region that the TCR reacts to and placed in a CD4 or CD8 class. Log10-transformed breadth and depth values were compared by one-way ANOVA with Sidak's multiple comparisons tests. TCRdb limited this immuneACCESS table to in-frame rearrangements with V and J called. A share of clones is missing; checked studies link under half to unresolved V genes, and the rest is unexplained. The V and J calls and clone size are taken from that table; D and trimming were inferred from the DNA. Within this sample are about 100,000 clones, with about nine tenths of them counted one time only. 8.5% to 10% of the sample lies in the top ten.

The starting material was peripheral blood, obtained 28 days after the second AZD1222 dose. This TCR came from an adult who received the AZD1222 COVID-19 vaccine.

CDR3 loop: CASSSPGNWETQYF. The base sequence is TGCGCCAGCAGCTCGCCGGGTAACTGGGAGACCCAGTACTTC. The chain is encoded by TRBV4-1 joined to TRBJ2-5, with no confidently assigned D gene. The V end loses 5 bases and the J end loses 5 bases, and a stretch of 15 bases separates them. The CDR1 and CDR2 encoded by the germline V gene are MGHRA and YSYEKL. The CDR3 runs 14 residues from the cysteine to the phenylalanine. Here the CDR3 DNA is all that survives: 42 bases in frame from base 1.